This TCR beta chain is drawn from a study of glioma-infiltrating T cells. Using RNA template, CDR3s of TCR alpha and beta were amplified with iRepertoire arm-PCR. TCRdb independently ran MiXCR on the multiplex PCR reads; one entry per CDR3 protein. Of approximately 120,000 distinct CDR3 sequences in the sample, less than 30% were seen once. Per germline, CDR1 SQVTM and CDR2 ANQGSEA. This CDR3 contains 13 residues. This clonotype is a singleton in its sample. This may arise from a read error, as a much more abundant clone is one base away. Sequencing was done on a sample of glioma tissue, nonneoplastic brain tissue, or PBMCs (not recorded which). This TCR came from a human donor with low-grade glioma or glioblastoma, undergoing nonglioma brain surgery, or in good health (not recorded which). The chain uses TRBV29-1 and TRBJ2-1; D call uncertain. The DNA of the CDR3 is TGCAGAGTTGGAGCACTCTCTGGCAATGAGCAGTTCTTC. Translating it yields CRVGALSGNEQFF.